Listed here are 18 T cell receptor beta chains from one sample, sequenced in a study of CD8+ T cells in alopecia areata. In each case, RNA was isolated and then reverse transcribed into cDNA as the sequencing template. Using immunoSEQ multiplex PCR, the repertoire was profiled, and TCRdb retains in-frame clones only, with some absent. Among about 150,000 clones listed, 47% were seen once. Input material: CD4+ T cells sorted from blood. Receptors were obtained from a human donor with alopecia areata.

This clone was counted between two and nine times. This chain uses TRBV29-1 with TRBJ1-1, with 7 bases fitting TRBD1. Losses at the gene ends were 7 bases for V and 1 base for J; bases not matched to a gene: 6. The CDR3 spans 13 residues. From germline, CDR1 is SQVTM and CDR2 ANQGSEA. The CDR3 is CSAGTAPNTEAFF. Written as DNA, the CDR3 is TGCAGCGCTGGGACAGCACCGAACACTGAAGCTTTCTTT.

Turning to this clone: The same CDR3 is also encoded by other DNA sequences in this sample. V gene TRBV6-5 combines with J gene TRBJ2-7, with D uncertain. The V gene's germline CDR1 is MNHEY and CDR2 SVGAGI. Trimming left V 0 bases short and J 0 bases short, with 9 bases between. The CDR3 covers 15 residues. The CDR3 coding sequence is TGTGCCAGCAGTTACTCCGCGGCAAGCTCCTACGAGCAGTACTTC. Translating gives CASSYSAASSYEQYF.

The chain has TRBV27 and TRBJ2-3; D remains ambiguous. Deletions cut 2 bases from V and 6 bases from J, with 12 bases between. The CDR3 sequence is 14 residues long. CDR1 and CDR2 from the germline V gene are MNHEY and SMNVEV (reference sequence). The CDR3 bases are TGTGCCAGCAGTTTAAAGCCGGTCTGGGATACGCAGTATTTT. This translates into CASSLKPVWDTQYF.

The CDR3 nucleotides read TGTGCCAGCAGTTTATCTGGCCAGGACCGGACTCTCTATGGCTACACCTTC. This codes for CASSLSGQDRTLYGYTF. The V and J genes are TRBV27 and TRBJ1-2; D remains unclear. This CDR3 contains 17 residues. V was pared by 0 bases and J by 4 bases, with 18 bases between. The germline gives CDR1 MNHEY, CDR2 SMNVEV (reference sequence).

Only a few counts were recorded for this clone. V usage is TRBV29-1 and J usage is TRBJ2-5; D remains ambiguous. The germline gives CDR1 SQVTM, CDR2 ANQGSEA. Trimming left V 4 bases short and J 4 bases short, with 13 bases between. This CDR3 contains 13 residues. CDR3 sequence reads: CSVGHLEGETQYF. The CDR3 nucleotides are TGCAGCGTTGGTCACCTAGAAGGAGAGACCCAGTACTTC.

The chain recombines TRBV5-1 with TRBJ2-2, with a possible D match to TRBD1 (5 bases). The CDR3 contains 14 residues. CDR1 SGHRS and CDR2 YFSETQ come from the germline V gene. The V end lost 1 base, the J end lost 3 bases, and 7 bases lay between the germline ends. CDR3 sequence (DNA): TGCGCCAGCAGCTTGATAGGGGACACCGGGGAGCTGTTTTTT. As protein: CASSLIGDTGELFF.

The chain couples TRBV6-5 to TRBJ2-3; 9 bases are a match to TRBD2. CDR1 and CDR2 (germline): MNHEY, SVGAGI. The J segment lost 6 bases and the V segment lost 0 bases, leaving 7 bases of the junction unmatched. The CDR3 length is 16 residues. CDR3 in amino acids: CASSYSSGRNTDTQYF. CDR3 coding DNA: TGTGCCAGCAGTTACTCTAGCGGGAGAAATACTGATACGCAGTATTTT.

This clone was seen a handful of times. The gene calls are TRBV11-2 and TRBJ2-2; D gene uncertain. V was trimmed by 6 bases and J by 5 bases, leaving 13 bases between them. The V gene's germline CDR1 is SGHAT and CDR2 FQNNGV. The CDR3 spans 14 residues. For the CDR3, the DNA is TGTGCCAGCAGTCTTAACTTACTAACCGGGGAGCTGTTTTTT. Its protein is CASSLNLLTGELFF.

The J gene is TRBJ1-1, the V gene TRBV20-1; 10 nucleotides match TRBD1. CDR3 length: 11 residues. Per germline, CDR1 DFQATT and CDR2 SNEGSKA (reference sequence). The CDR3 here is CSGQGDTEAFF. CDR3 DNA: TGCTCCGGACAGGGGGACACTGAAGCTTTCTTT.

The genes are TRBV29-1 and TRBJ2-3; a possible D gene is TRBD2 (7 bases). The length of the CDR3 is 14 residues. Looked up from germline, CDR1 is SQVTM and CDR2 is ANQGSEA. The V gene lost 6 bases and the J gene lost 5 bases, with 18 bases spanning the gap. The CDR3 DNA reads as TGCAGCGTCCCGGGGGCGGGAGAAATAGATACGCAGTATTTT. Translating gives CSVPGAGEIDTQYF.

This clone was picked up a small number of times. The rearrangement links TRBV19 to TRBJ2-2; D may correspond to TRBD1 or TRBD2 (5 bases each). V lost 4 bases to trimming and J lost 1 base, with 13 bases between them. This CDR3 comprises 16 residues. CDR1 and CDR2 (germline): LNHDA, SQIVND (reference sequence). This chain's CDR3 is CASSTPGLQNTGELFF. In nucleotides, the CDR3 is TGTGCCAGTAGTACCCCGGGGCTACAGAACACCGGGGAGCTGTTTTTT.

The gene calls are TRBV5-1 and TRBJ2-1, with 7 bases aligning to TRBD2. Trimming took 0 bases from V and 4 from J; bases not matched to a gene: 4. The length of the CDR3 is 15 residues. Germline values: CDR1 SGHRS, CDR2 YFSETQ. The CDR3 region has the DNA TGCGCCAGCAGCTTGGGGGGGACTATTTACAATGAGCAGTTCTTC. It is translated as CASSLGGTIYNEQFF.

The V gene is TRBV6-5, the J gene TRBJ2-2; no firm D call. Per the germline V gene, CDR1 is MNHEY and CDR2 is SVGAGI. V dropped 6 bases and J dropped 7 bases, with 18 bases sitting between them. This CDR3 region has 15 residues. The CDR3 spells CASRRWRSWSGELFF. The CDR3 DNA sequence: TGTGCCAGCAGACGCTGGCGGTCCTGGAGCGGGGAGCTGTTTTTT.

CDR3 nucleotide sequence: TGTGCCAGCAGCTTGGCTTCGTACAATGAGCAGTTCTTC. Residues: CASSLASYNEQFF. The J gene is TRBJ2-1, the V gene TRBV7-6; no clear D. Per the germline V gene, CDR1 is SGHVS and CDR2 is FNYEAQ. The CDR3 is made up of 13 amino acids. With 3 bases removed from V and 4 bases from J, the gap between germline ends came to 7 bases.

The chain has TRBV29-1 and TRBJ2-7, with a possible D match to TRBD2 (5 bases). V lost 3 bases and J lost 2, with 8 bases in between. This CDR3 contains 12 residues. Germline V gives CDR1 SQVTM, CDR2 ANQGSEA. CDR3 protein: CSVEGAPYEQYF. DNA of the CDR3: TGCAGCGTTGAGGGAGCACCCTACGAGCAGTACTTC.

The chain recombines TRBV4-2 with TRBJ2-4, with D possibly TRBD2 on 5 matching bases. The CDR3 runs 12 residues. Trimming took 2 bases from V and 8 from J, leaving 7 bases between them. In germline, CDR1 is LGHNA, CDR2 YNFKEQ. The CDR3 protein is CASSQSGDIQYF. CDR3 nucleotide sequence: TGTGCCAGCAGCCAATCCGGGGACATTCAGTACTTC.

The chain employs TRBV9 and TRBJ2-2; tentatively, D is TRBD2 (6 bases). Germline V CDR1 and CDR2: SGDLS, YYNGEE. The CDR3 sequence is 15 residues long. The germline V and J ends were trimmed by 5 bases and 4 bases, with 15 bases remaining between them. The CDR3 region is CASRNSGTSTGELFF. Here the CDR3 DNA reads TGTGCCAGCAGAAATAGCGGAACCTCCACCGGGGAGCTGTTTTTT.

V and J are TRBV29-1 and TRBJ1-1; 7 bases align to TRBD1. V dropped 6 bases and J dropped 5; count of bases not matched to a gene: 18. This CDR3 is built from 16 residues. The germline V gene encodes CDR1 SQVTM and CDR2 ANQGSEA. Here the CDR3 DNA reads TGCAGCGTAGTTATGCGACAGGGCCTGGGGTCGACTGAAGCTTTCTTT. Protein: CSVVMRQGLGSTEAFF.